This T cell receptor (beta chain) was recorded in a study of radiotherapy plus CTLA-4 blockade in lung cancer. The CDR3 is made up of 15 amino acids. V was clipped by 2 bases and J by 0 bases, with 10 bases between them. Germline assignment: CDR1 SNHLY and CDR2 FYNNEI. Here immunoSEQ multiplex PCR was the method, and the copy in TCRdb shows in-frame clones only, minus some. The table lists around 30,000 clones, 70% to 75% of them singletons. The sequences come from peripheral blood, collected from a patient treated with radiotherapy plus ipilimumab. The receptor was isolated from a human donor with non-small cell lung cancer that progressed on radiotherapy plus ipilimumab. The V and J genes are TRBV2 and TRBJ1-1; unclear D gene. In DNA form, the CDR3 reads TGTGCCAGCAGTGAACGTACAGCTATGAACACTGAAGCTTTCTTT. Protein sequence: CASSERTAMNTEAFF.